The 32 T cell receptor beta chains in this list originate from one sample, sequenced in a study of T cells after somatic rescue of genetic block (dated by TCRdb to between 2020 and 2021). Libraries were constructed by the immunoSEQ multiplex PCR assay. TCRdb provides this immuneACCESS table in a form limited to in-frame rearrangements. Some clones are lacking; in checked studies, under half of them reflect an unresolved V gene, and why the rest are absent is not known. For this sample there are some 74,000 clones; roughly 90% appear just once. The biggest ten clones account for approximately 2.9% of the sample. Sequencing was carried out using peripheral blood mononuclear cells (PBMCs). Receptors were obtained from a young man.

The chain employs TRBV27 and TRBJ2-7; 14 bases align to TRBD2. This CDR3 contains 16 residues. Trimming at V came to 7 bases and at J to 5 bases, leaving 10 bases not matched to a gene. In germline, CDR1 is MNHEY, CDR2 SMNVEV (reference sequence). CDR3 protein: CASNLFGTSGSHEQYF. In nucleotides, the CDR3 is TGTGCCAGCAACCTTTTTGGGACTAGCGGGAGCCACGAGCAGTACTTC.

This clone has just one count. The chain employs TRBV4-3 and TRBJ2-3; 8 bases match TRBD2. Per the germline V gene, CDR1 is LGHNA and CDR2 is YSLEER. After removal of 3 bases from V and 1 base from J, the junction contained 6 bases not matched to a gene. The CDR3 extends over 16 amino acids. The CDR3 loop reads CASSQGAGRGTDTQYF. The DNA of the CDR3 is TGCGCCAGCAGCCAGGGGGCCGGGAGGGGCACAGATACGCAGTATTTT.

J is TRBJ2-3 and V is TRBV10-1, with TRBD2 matching over 10 bases. Trimming removed 6 bases from V and 8 bases from J; junction bases left unmatched: 11. Germline V gives CDR1 WNHNN, CDR2 SYGVQD (reference sequence). This CDR3 region has 15 residues. The CDR3, as DNA: TGCGCCAGCAGCCTAAGCGGGAGGGGAATTGGTACGCAGTATTTT. Its protein product is CASSLSGRGIGTQYF.

V gene TRBV12-5 combines with J gene TRBJ1-2, with 8 bases fitting TRBD1. Germline CDR1 is LGHNT and CDR2 is FRNRAP. The CDR3 has 19 amino acids. With V trimmed by 0 bases and J by 7 bases, 19 bases remained unmatched. The CDR3 DNA reads as TGTGCTAGTGGTTTGGTAATCCCGGGGCCAGGGGGCATCGCGTTTGGCTACACCTTC. Translated, it gives CASGLVIPGPGGIAFGYTF.

CDR3 sequence reads: CASSVSGGAEGYTF. In DNA form, the CDR3 reads TGTGCCAGCAGTGTTTCAGGGGGCGCGGAAGGCTACACCTTC. The rearrangement links TRBV6-4 to TRBJ1-2; 8 nucleotides agree with TRBD1. Germline V gene data show CDR1 as MRHNA and CDR2 as SNTAGT. The CDR3 spans 14 residues. V trimming: 4 bases; J trimming: 8 bases; junction bases outside the gene matches: 9.

The sample holds one count of this clone. The chain recombines TRBV9 with TRBJ2-7; 8 nucleotides agree with TRBD1. CDR1 and CDR2 from the germline V gene are SGDLS and YYNGEE. V gave up 3 bases and J gave up 5 bases; unmatched junction bases: 10. The CDR3 totals 15 residues. DNA for the CDR3: TGTGCCAGCAGCGCCTCTGACAGGGGATGGAACGAGCAGTACTTC. Protein sequence: CASSASDRGWNEQYF.

The gene calls are TRBV20-1 and TRBJ2-1; 7 positions agree with TRBD1. The ends lost 6 bases at V and 9 bases at J; junction bases unmatched: 5. The CDR3 sequence is 11 residues long. The germline V gene has CDR1 DFQATT and CDR2 SNEGSKA (reference sequence). CDR3 sequence reads: CSARGTVEQFF. CDR3 DNA sequence: TGCAGTGCCCGAGGGACAGTTGAGCAGTTCTTC.

The chain has TRBV18 and TRBJ2-3, with TRBD2 identical over 12 bases. J gave up 2 bases and V 11 bases, and 17 bases lay outside the gene matches. The germline V gene encodes CDR1 KGHSH and CDR2 LQKENI. CDR3 length: 18 amino acids. The CDR3 nucleotides read TGTGCCGGCCAATCACTAGCGGGGGGACATCAACACACAGATACGCAGTATTTT. Encoded protein: CAGQSLAGGHQHTDTQYF.

This chain links TRBV4-2 with TRBJ2-1; D is unclear. This CDR3 comprises 16 residues. CDR1 is LGHNA, CDR2 YNFKEQ, per germline. V was clipped by 0 bases and J by 2 bases, with 11 bases between them. CDR3 DNA: TGTGCCAGCAGCCAAGATATAGAGAGGACCTACAATGAGCAGTTCTTC. This encodes CASSQDIERTYNEQFF.

The chain combines TRBV5-1 with TRBJ2-3; 9 positions agree with TRBD2. The V segment lost 0 bases and the J segment 6 bases; nucleotides outside the gene matches: 8. There are 16 residues in the CDR3. CDR1 SGHRS and CDR2 YFSETQ come from the germline V gene. CDR3 in amino acids: CASSLVPGLAPDTQYF. The CDR3 DNA follows: TGCGCCAGCAGCTTGGTCCCGGGACTAGCCCCGGATACGCAGTATTTT. Drawing the rest from reference TRBV5-1 and TRBJ2-3, the complete variable domain is KAGVTQTPRYLIKTRGQQVTLSCSPISGHRSVSWYQQTPGQGLQFLFEYFSETQRNKGNFPGRFSGRQFSNSRSEMNVSTLELGDSALYLCASSLVPGLAPDTQYFGPGTRLTVL.

The J gene is TRBJ2-3, the V gene TRBV9; no clear D. The germline V gene encodes CDR1 SGDLS and CDR2 YYNGEE. This CDR3 contains 13 residues. The V end lost 0 bases, the J end lost 1 base, and 3 bases lay between the germline ends. This chain's CDR3 is CASSVVGTDTQYF. CDR3 in DNA: TGTGCCAGCAGCGTAGTTGGCACAGATACGCAGTATTTT. Variable domain in full (rest from reference TRBV9 and TRBJ2-3): DSGVTQTPKHLITATGQRVTLRCSPRSGDLSVYWYQQSLDQGLQFLIQYYNGEERAKGNILERFSAQQFPDLHSELNLSSLELGDSALYFCASSVVGTDTQYFGPGTRLTVL.

The chain has TRBV5-5 and TRBJ2-6; 10 bases map to TRBD2. The V segment lost 1 base and the J segment 2 bases; nucleotides outside the gene matches: 6. CDR1 and CDR2 (germline): SGHKS, YYEKEE (reference sequence). The CDR3 spans 18 residues. The CDR3: CASSLLLAGNPGANVLTF. CDR3 nucleotide sequence: TGTGCCAGCAGCTTGTTACTAGCGGGAAATCCTGGGGCCAACGTCCTGACTTTC. The full variable domain, rest sourced from reference TRBV5-5 and TRBJ2-6, is DAGVTQSPTHLIKTRGQQVTLRCSPISGHKSVSWYQQVLGQGPQFIFQYYEKEERGRGNFPDRFSARQFPNYSSELNVNALLLGDSALYLCASSLLLAGNPGANVLTFGAGSRLTVL.

The V and J genes are TRBV20-1 and TRBJ2-1; D remains ambiguous. The germline CDR1 and CDR2 sequences are DFQATT and SNEGSKA (reference sequence). This CDR3 has 11 amino acids. V lost 6 bases, J lost 10 bases, and 13 bases lay in between. The CDR3 DNA reads TGCAGTGCCTCAAAGGGCAGCGAGCAGTTCTTC. This gives the protein CSASKGSEQFF.

J is TRBJ2-1 and V is TRBV7-2; no reliable D call. Per the germline V gene, CDR1 is SGHTA and CDR2 is FQGNSA. Deletions cut 1 base from V and 12 bases from J, with 13 bases between. The length of the CDR3 is 13 residues. CDR3 amino acids: CASSLVGIQSQFF. CDR3 DNA sequence: TGTGCCAGCAGCTTAGTGGGTATCCAGTCGCAGTTCTTC.

The chain joins TRBV5-6 to TRBJ1-4; tentative D call: TRBD1 (6 bases). This CDR3 is built from 16 residues. Germline V CDR1 and CDR2: SGHDT, YYEEEE. The V gene lost 1 base and the J gene lost 4 bases, with 14 bases spanning the gap. For the CDR3, the DNA is TGTGCCAGCAGCTTGCAGGGGCCGGCCCGTAATGAAAAACTGTTTTTT. Residues: CASSLQGPARNEKLFF.

In this sample, this clone turned up a few times. CDR3 residues: CSVAINSYNEQFF. In nucleotides, the CDR3 is TGCAGCGTTGCCATAAACTCCTACAATGAGCAGTTCTTC. This chain joins TRBV29-1 and TRBJ2-1; no clear D gene. V lost 4 bases, J lost 0 bases, and 7 bases lay in between. Per germline, CDR1 SQVTM and CDR2 ANQGSEA. The CDR3 runs 13 residues.

The gene calls are TRBV7-9 and TRBJ2-2; D ambiguous. Deletions cut 3 bases from V and 5 bases from J, with 4 bases between. The CDR3 runs 12 residues. The germline CDR1 and CDR2 sequences are SEHNR and FQNEAQ (reference sequence). The CDR3 loop reads CASSFETGELFF. The CDR3 nucleotides read TGTGCCAGCAGCTTCGAAACCGGGGAGCTGTTTTTT.

This clone was observed once. The V and J genes are TRBV5-6 and TRBJ1-4; unclear D gene. V lost 4 bases and J lost 4, with 14 bases in between. The CDR3 is 15 residues long. Germline CDR1 and CDR2: SGHDT and YYEEEE. The CDR3 DNA follows: TGTGCCAGCAGCAAAACACACAGACTTAATGAAAAACTGTTTTTT. Translating gives CASSKTHRLNEKLFF.

The chain links TRBV19 to TRBJ1-5; perhaps TRBD1 as D (5 bases). Germline V gives CDR1 LNHDA, CDR2 SQIVND (reference sequence). The CDR3 has 19 residues. Trimming took off 5 bases at V and 4 bases at J, with 27 bases between the two ends. In DNA form, the CDR3 reads TGTGCCAGTAGTTGGGGTGGGAACATCGGGGCAGCCCGTAATCAGCCCCAGCATTTT. It encodes CASSWGGNIGAARNQPQHF.

A few counts support this clone. The chain employs TRBV9 and TRBJ2-6; TRBD1 might be the D (6 bases). Per the germline V gene, CDR1 is SGDLS and CDR2 is YYNGEE. CDR3 length: 20 amino acids. The germline V and J ends were trimmed by 1 base and 2 bases, with 22 bases remaining between them. The CDR3 reads CASSVSSSYNRAAGANVLTF. The CDR3 DNA reads TGTGCCAGCAGCGTAAGCAGTTCCTACAACAGGGCGGCTGGGGCCAACGTCCTGACTTTC.

The chain combines TRBV7-3 with TRBJ2-2; 11 bases map to TRBD2. CDR3 length: 15 amino acids. After removal of 5 bases from V and 4 bases from J, the junction contained 3 bases not matched to a gene. Germline CDR1 reads SGHTA; CDR2 reads FQGTGA. The CDR3 protein is CASSPGTSGTGELFF. CDR3 sequence (DNA): TGTGCCAGCAGCCCCGGGACTAGCGGCACCGGGGAGCTGTTTTTT.

The chain has TRBV15 and TRBJ2-4, with D perhaps matching TRBD1 (6 bases). The germline gives CDR1 LNHNV, CDR2 YYDKDF (reference sequence). There are 13 residues in the CDR3. Trimming removed 5 bases at V and 10 bases at J, with 15 bases between. CDR3 sequence (DNA): TGTGCCACCAGCGAAGGGGGTGTGCCGATTCAGTACTTC. Translated, it gives CATSEGGVPIQYF.

The CDR3 region is CASSKGQGGAQPQHF. In nucleotides, the CDR3 is TGTGCCAGCAGCAAGGGACAGGGGGGAGCTCAGCCCCAGCATTTT. V usage is TRBV7-6 and J usage is TRBJ1-5, with 11 bases lining up with TRBD1. V shed 5 bases, J shed 6 bases, and the junction held 6 bases outside the gene matches. This CDR3 spans 15 amino acids. Germline V gene sequence: CDR1 SGHVS, CDR2 FNYEAQ. The variable domain in full, completed from reference TRBV7-6 and TRBJ1-5, reads GAGVSQSPRYKVTKRGQDVALRCDPISGHVSLYWYRQALGQGPEFLTYFNYEAQQDKSGLPNDRFSAERPEGSISTLTIQRTEQRDSAMYRCASSKGQGGAQPQHFGDGTRLSIL.

The chain recombines TRBV5-4 with TRBJ2-7; the D call may be TRBD1 or TRBD2 (6 bases each). The length of the CDR3 is 14 residues. Trimming removed 4 bases from V and 2 bases from J, with 13 bases in between. The V gene's germline CDR1 is SGHNT and CDR2 YYREEE (reference sequence). CDR3: CASSGGDIPYEQYF. As DNA, the CDR3 is TGTGCCAGCAGCGGAGGGGACATTCCCTACGAGCAGTACTTC.

This chain joins TRBV6-5 and TRBJ2-7; D is possibly TRBD1 (5 bases). This CDR3 has 14 amino acids. The germline CDR1 and CDR2 sequences are MNHEY and SVGAGI. Trimming took off 5 bases at V and 7 bases at J, with 18 bases between the two ends. The CDR3 bases are TGTGCCAGCAGTCGAGGTGGCAGGGTTGGGGAGCAGTACTTC. This translates into CASSRGGRVGEQYF.

The chain joins TRBV2 to TRBJ2-1, with D hard to call. In germline, CDR1 is SNHLY, CDR2 FYNNEI. The CDR3 is 14 amino acids. Trimming took off 8 bases at V and 1 base at J, with 12 bases between the two ends. The CDR3 sequence is CASLRIPSYNEQFF. The CDR3 DNA follows: TGTGCCAGCCTGCGGATCCCTTCCTACAATGAGCAGTTCTTC.

The J gene is TRBJ2-1, the V gene TRBV28; possibly TRBD1 or TRBD2 for D (5 bases each). In germline, CDR1 is MDHEN, CDR2 SYDVKM. V lost 5 bases and J 9 bases, leaving 11 bases between the germline ends. There are 12 residues in the CDR3. The chain's CDR3 is CASSNRGIEQFF. DNA for the CDR3: TGTGCCAGCAGTAACCGGGGCATTGAGCAGTTCTTC.

A single count supports this clone. The gene calls are TRBV27 and TRBJ2-2; D possibly matches TRBD1 or TRBD2 (7 bases each). Germline CDR1 MNHEY, CDR2 SMNVEV (reference sequence). V lost 6 bases and J 7 bases, leaving 15 bases between the germline ends. The CDR3 has 14 amino acids. CDR3 DNA: TGTGCCAGCAGCCCCAGGGGGGGTAGCGGGGAGCTGTTTTTT. Protein: CASSPRGGSGELFF.

The chain carries TRBV6-5 and TRBJ2-5, with 11 nucleotides matching TRBD1. In germline, CDR1 is MNHEY, CDR2 SVGAGI. The CDR3 runs to 16 residues. After removal of 0 bases from V and 4 bases from J, the junction contained 4 bases not matched to a gene. DNA of the CDR3: TGTGCCAGCAGTTACTCTAGGACAGGGGGCGGAGAGACCCAGTACTTC. Translated: CASSYSRTGGGETQYF.

The gene calls are TRBV11-3 and TRBJ2-1; a possible D gene is TRBD1 (6 bases). The CDR3 covers 15 residues. Trimming removed 4 bases from V and 1 base from J, with 11 bases in between. From germline, CDR1 is SGHNT and CDR2 YENEEA. The CDR3 sequence is CASSSPGQSYNEQFF. As DNA, the CDR3 is TGTGCCAGCAGCTCCCCGGGACAATCCTACAATGAGCAGTTCTTC.

The chain has TRBV5-1 and TRBJ2-5; 9 nucleotides match TRBD1. The CDR3 is 15 residues long. Trimming removed 0 bases from V and 4 bases from J; junction bases left unmatched: 4. CDR1 is SGHRS, CDR2 YFSETQ, per germline. CDR3 in amino acids: CASSLGTGVPETQYF. CDR3 nucleotide sequence: TGCGCCAGCAGCTTGGGGACAGGGGTCCCAGAGACCCAGTACTTC. The full variable domain, with the rest looked up from reference TRBV5-1 and TRBJ2-5, is KAGVTQTPRYLIKTRGQQVTLSCSPISGHRSVSWYQQTPGQGLQFLFEYFSETQRNKGNFPGRFSGRQFSNSRSEMNVSTLELGDSALYLCASSLGTGVPETQYFGPGTRLLVL.

V usage is TRBV11-2 and J usage is TRBJ2-3; perhaps TRBD2 as D (6 bases). Germline-derived CDR1 and CDR2 are SGHAT and FQNNGV. V shed 1 base and J shed 3 bases, with 8 bases lying between them. This CDR3 spans 14 amino acids. The DNA for the CDR3 is TGTGCCAGCAGCTTAGCGGGAGAAACAGATACGCAGTATTTT. This encodes CASSLAGETDTQYF.